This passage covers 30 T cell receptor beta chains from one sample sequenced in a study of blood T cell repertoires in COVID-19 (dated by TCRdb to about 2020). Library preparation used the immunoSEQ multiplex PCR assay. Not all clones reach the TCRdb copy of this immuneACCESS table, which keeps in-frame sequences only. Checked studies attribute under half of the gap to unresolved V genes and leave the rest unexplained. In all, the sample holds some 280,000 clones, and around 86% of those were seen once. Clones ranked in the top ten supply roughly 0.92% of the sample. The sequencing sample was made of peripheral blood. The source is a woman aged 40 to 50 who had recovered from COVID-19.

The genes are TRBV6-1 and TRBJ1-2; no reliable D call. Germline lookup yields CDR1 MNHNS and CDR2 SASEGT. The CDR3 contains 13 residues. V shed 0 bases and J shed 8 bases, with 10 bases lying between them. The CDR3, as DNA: TGTGCCAGCAGTGAAGCGCGGCCTGGCGGCTACACCTTC. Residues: CASSEARPGGYTF.

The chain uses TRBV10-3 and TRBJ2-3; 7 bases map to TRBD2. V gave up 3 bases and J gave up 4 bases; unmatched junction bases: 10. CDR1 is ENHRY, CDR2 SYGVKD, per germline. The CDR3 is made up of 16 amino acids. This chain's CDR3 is CAISDYGRASSDTQYF. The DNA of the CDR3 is TGTGCCATCAGTGACTATGGGAGGGCATCTTCAGATACGCAGTATTTT.

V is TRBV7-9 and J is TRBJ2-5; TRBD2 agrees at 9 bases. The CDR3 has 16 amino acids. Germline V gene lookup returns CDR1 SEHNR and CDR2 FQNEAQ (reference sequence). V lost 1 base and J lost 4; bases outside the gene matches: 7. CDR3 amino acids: CASSLVTSGGGETQYF. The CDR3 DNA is TGTGCCAGCAGCTTAGTGACTAGCGGAGGGGGAGAGACCCAGTACTTC.

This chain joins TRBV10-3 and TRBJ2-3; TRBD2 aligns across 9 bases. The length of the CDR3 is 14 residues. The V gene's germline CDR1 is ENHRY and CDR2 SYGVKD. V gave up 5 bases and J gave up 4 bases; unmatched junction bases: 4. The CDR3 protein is CAISPGLAADTQYF. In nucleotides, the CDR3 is TGTGCCATCAGTCCGGGACTAGCCGCAGATACGCAGTATTTT.

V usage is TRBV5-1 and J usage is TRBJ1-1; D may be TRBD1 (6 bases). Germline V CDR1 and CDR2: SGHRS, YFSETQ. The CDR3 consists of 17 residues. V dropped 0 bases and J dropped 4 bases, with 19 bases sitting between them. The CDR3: CASSLEQGYLRGTEAFF. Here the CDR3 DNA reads TGCGCCAGCAGCTTGGAACAGGGCTATTTGAGGGGCACTGAAGCTTTCTTT.

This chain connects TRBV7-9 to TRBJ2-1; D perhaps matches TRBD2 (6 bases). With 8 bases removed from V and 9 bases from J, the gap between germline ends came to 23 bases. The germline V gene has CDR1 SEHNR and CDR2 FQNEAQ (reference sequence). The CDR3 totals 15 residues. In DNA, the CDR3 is TGTGCCAGCGGCACCGGGACTGGGACTGTGGCTGAGCAGTTCTTC. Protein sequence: CASGTGTGTVAEQFF. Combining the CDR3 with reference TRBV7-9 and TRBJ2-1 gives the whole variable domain DTGVSQNPRHKITKRGQNVTFRCDPISEHNRLYWYRQTLGQGPEFLTYFQNEAQLEKSRLLSDRFSAERPKGSFSTLEIQRTEQGDSAMYLCASGTGTGTVAEQFFGPGTRLTVL.

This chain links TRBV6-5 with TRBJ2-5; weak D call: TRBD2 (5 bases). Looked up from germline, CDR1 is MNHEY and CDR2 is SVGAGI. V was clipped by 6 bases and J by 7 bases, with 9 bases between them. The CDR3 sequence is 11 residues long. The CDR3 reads CASSRGGTQYF. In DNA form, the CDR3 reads TGTGCCAGCAGCCGCGGAGGGACCCAGTACTTC.

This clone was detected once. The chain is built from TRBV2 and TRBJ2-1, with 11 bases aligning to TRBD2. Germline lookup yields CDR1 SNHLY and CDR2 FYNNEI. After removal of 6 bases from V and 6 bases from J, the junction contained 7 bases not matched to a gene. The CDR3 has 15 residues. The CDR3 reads CASRIGLAGLNEQFF. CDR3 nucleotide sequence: TGTGCCAGCAGAATCGGACTAGCGGGTCTCAATGAGCAGTTCTTC.

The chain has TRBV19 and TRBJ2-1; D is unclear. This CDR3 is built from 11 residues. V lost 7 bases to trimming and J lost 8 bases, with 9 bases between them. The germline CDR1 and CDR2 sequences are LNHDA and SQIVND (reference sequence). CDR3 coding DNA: TGTGCCAGTACCCTGGGCCATGAGCAGTTCTTC. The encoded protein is CASTLGHEQFF.

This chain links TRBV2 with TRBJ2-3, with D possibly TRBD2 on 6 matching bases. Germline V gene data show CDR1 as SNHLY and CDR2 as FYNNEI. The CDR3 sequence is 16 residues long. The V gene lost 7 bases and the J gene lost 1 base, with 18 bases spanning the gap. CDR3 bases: TGTGCCAGCACCCCGGGGCGCGCGGGGCGCACAGATACGCAGTATTTT. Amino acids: CASTPGRAGRTDTQYF.

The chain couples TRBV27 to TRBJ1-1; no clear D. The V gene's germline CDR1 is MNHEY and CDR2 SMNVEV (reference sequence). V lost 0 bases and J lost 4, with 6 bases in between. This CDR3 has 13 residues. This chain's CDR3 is CASSLSPCTEAFF. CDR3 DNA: TGTGCCAGCAGTTTATCTCCGTGCACTGAAGCTTTCTTT.

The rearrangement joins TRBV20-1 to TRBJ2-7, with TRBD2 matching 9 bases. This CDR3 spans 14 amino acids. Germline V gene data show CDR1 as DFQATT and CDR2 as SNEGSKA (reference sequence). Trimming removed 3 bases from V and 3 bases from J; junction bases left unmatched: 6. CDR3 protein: CSASSLAGVYEQYF. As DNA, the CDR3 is TGCAGTGCTAGTTCGTTAGCGGGAGTCTACGAGCAGTACTTC.

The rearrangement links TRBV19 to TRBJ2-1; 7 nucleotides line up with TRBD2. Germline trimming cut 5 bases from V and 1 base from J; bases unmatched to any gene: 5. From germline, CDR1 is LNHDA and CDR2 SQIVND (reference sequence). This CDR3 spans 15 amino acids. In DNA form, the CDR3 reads TGTGCCAGTAGTCCACGGGGAGGGTCCTACAATGAGCAGTTCTTC. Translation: CASSPRGGSYNEQFF. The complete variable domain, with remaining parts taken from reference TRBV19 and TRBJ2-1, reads DGGITQSPKYLFRKEGQNVTLSCEQNLNHDAMYWYRQDPGQGLRLIYYSQIVNDFQKGDIAEGYSVSREKKESFPLTVTSAQKNPTAFYLCASSPRGGSYNEQFFGPGTRLTVL.

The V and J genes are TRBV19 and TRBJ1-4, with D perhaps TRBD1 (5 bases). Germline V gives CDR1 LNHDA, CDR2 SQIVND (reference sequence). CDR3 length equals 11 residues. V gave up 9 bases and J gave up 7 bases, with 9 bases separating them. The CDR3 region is CARGGGEKLFF. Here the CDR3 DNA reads TGTGCCAGGGGCGGGGGTGAAAAACTGTTTTTT.

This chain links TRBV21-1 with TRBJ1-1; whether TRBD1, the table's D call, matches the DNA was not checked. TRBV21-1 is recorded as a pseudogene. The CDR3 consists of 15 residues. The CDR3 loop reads CASSPCRGLNTEAFF. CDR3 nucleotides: TGTGCCAGCAGCCCCTGTAGGGGCCTGAACACTGAAGCTTTCTTT.

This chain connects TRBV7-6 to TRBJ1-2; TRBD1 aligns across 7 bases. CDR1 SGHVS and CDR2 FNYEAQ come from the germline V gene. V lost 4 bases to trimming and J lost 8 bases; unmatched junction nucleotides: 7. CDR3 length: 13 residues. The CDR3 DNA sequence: TGTGCCAGCAGCTCGTGGGGACAGTTAGGCTACACCTTC. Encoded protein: CASSSWGQLGYTF.

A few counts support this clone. The DNA for the CDR3 is TGTGCCATCAGTGAGCCCGGACTAGCGGGAGCCCCAGAGACCCAGTACTTC. The encoded protein is CAISEPGLAGAPETQYF. The rearrangement joins TRBV10-3 to TRBJ2-5; 13 bases match TRBD2. This CDR3 comprises 17 residues. Trimming at V came to 2 bases and at J to 4 bases, leaving 7 bases not matched to a gene. Germline CDR1 is ENHRY and CDR2 is SYGVKD.

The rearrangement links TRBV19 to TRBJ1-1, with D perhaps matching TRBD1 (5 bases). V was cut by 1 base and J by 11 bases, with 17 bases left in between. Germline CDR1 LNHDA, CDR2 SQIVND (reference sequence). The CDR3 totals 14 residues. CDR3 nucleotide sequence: TGTGCCAGTAGTATAGGGCAGGGATTGTATGGCGCTTTCTTT. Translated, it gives CASSIGQGLYGAFF. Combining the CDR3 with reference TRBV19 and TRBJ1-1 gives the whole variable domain DGGITQSPKYLFRKEGQNVTLSCEQNLNHDAMYWYRQDPGQGLRLIYYSQIVNDFQKGDIAEGYSVSREKKESFPLTVTSAQKNPTAFYLCASSIGQGLYGAFFGQGTRLTVV.

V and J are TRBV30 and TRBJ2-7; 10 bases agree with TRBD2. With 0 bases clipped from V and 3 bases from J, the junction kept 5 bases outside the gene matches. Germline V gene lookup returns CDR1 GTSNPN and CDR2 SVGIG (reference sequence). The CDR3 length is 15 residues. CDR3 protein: CAWSVRLAGFYEQYF. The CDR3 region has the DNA TGTGCCTGGAGTGTACGACTAGCGGGCTTCTACGAGCAGTACTTC. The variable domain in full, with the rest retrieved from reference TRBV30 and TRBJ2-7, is SQTIHQWPATLVQPVGSPLSLECTVEGTSNPNLYWYRQAAGRGLQLLFYSVGIGQISSEVPQNLSASRPQDRQFILSSKKLLLSDSGFYLCAWSVRLAGFYEQYFGPGTRLTVT.

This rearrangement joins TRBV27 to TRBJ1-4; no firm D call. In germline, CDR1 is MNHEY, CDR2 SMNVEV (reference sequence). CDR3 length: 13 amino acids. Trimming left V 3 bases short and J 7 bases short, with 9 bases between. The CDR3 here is CASSFGVAEKLFF. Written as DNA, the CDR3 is TGTGCCAGCAGTTTCGGGGTGGCTGAAAAACTGTTTTTT.

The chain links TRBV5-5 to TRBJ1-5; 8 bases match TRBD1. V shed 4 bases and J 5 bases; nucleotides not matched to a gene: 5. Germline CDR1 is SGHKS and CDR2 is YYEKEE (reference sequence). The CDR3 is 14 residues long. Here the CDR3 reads CASSNDRGDQPQHF. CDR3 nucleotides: TGTGCCAGCAGCAATGACAGGGGTGATCAGCCCCAGCATTTT.

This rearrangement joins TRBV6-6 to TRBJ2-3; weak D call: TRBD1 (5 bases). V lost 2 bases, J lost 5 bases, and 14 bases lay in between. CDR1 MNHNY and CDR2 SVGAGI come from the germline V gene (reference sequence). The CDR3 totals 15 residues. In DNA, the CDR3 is TGTGCCAGCAGTTACGGACAAACCGGAGAAGATACGCAGTATTTT. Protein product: CASSYGQTGEDTQYF.

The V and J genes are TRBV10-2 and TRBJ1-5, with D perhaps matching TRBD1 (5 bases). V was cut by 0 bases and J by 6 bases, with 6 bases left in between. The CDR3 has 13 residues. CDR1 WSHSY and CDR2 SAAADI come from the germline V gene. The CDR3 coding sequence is TGCGCCAGCAGTGAGTCCGGGGGTCAGCCCCAGCATTTT. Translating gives CASSESGGQPQHF.

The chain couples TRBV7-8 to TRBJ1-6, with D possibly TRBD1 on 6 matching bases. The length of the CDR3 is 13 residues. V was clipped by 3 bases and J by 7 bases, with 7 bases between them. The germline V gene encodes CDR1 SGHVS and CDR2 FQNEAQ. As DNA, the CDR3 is TGTGCCAGCAGCTTGCAGGGGAATTCACCCCTCCACTTT. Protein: CASSLQGNSPLHF.

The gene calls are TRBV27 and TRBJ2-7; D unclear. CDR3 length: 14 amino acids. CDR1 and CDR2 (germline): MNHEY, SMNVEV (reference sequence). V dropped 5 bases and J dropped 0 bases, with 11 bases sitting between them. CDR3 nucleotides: TGTGCCAGCAGTCCCCGCCTCAGCTCCTACGAGCAGTACTTC. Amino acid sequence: CASSPRLSSYEQYF.

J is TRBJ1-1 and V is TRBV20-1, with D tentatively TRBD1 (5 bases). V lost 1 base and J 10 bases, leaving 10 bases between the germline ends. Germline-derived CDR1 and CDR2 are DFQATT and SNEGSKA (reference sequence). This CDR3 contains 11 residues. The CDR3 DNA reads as TGCAGTGCTAGAGGGGACTTCGGAGCTTTCTTT. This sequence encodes CSARGDFGAFF.

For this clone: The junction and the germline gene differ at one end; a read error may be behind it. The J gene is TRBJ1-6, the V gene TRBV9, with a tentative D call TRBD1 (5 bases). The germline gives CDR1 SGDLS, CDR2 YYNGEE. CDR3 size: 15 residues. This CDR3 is CASSVGGTYDSPLHF. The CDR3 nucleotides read TGTGCCAGCAGCGTAGGGGGCACCTATGATTCACCCCTCCACTTT. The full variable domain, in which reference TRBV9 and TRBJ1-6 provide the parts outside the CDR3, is DSGVTQTPKHLITATGQRVTLRCSPRSGDLSVYWYQQSLDQGLQFLIQYYNGEERAKGNILERFSAQQFPDLHSELNLSSLELGDSALYFCASSVGGTYDSPLHFGNGTRLTVT.

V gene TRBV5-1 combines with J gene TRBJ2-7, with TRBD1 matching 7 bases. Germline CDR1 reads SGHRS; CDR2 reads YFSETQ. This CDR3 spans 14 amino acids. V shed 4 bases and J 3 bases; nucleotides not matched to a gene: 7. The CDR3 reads CASSRGDSNYEQYF. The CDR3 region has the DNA TGCGCCAGCAGCCGAGGGGACAGCAACTACGAGCAGTACTTC.

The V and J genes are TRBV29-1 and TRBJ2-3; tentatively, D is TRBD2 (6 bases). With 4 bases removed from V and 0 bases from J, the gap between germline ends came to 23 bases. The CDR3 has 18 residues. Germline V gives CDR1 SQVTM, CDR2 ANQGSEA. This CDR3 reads CSVGLSGRTLLSTDTQYF. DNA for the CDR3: TGCAGCGTTGGTCTGAGTGGGAGGACCCTACTTAGCACAGATACGCAGTATTTT.

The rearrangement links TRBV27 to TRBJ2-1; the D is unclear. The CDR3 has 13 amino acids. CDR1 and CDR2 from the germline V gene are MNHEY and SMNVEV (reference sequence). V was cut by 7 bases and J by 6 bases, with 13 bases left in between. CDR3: CASTRPSGNEQFF. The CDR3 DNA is TGTGCCAGCACCCGGCCGTCGGGCAATGAGCAGTTCTTC.